This TCR beta chain was recorded in a study of spatial heterogeneity in lung cancer. About the research overall: Beta-chain sequences consistently outnumbered alpha-chain sequences in detection. Points from the study as a whole: The study found ubiquitous expanded tumor TCRs in blood more at resection than follow-up.

The sample's time point: blood at routine non-recurrence follow-up after resection. The authors sequenced whole RNA from tumor, nontumor lung or frozen PBMC without sorting. This clonotype showed up many times. What it recognizes is unknown. Germline CDR1 is SGHRS and CDR2 is YFSETQ. The length of the CDR3 is 14 residues. V dropped 6 bases and J dropped 4 bases, with 11 bases sitting between them. In the library, each TCR cDNA molecule bore its own unique molecular identifier. TCRdb analysed the 5' RACE reads with MiXCR anew, one entry per CDR3 protein. Among 49,000 or so distinct CDR3 sequences listed, 12% were seen once.

This chain links TRBV5-1 with TRBJ2-6; unclear D gene. The material sequenced was PBMCs, taken at follow-up. This receptor was obtained from a male donor with early-stage non-small cell lung cancer. The CDR3 loop is CASNGYPGANVLTF. The CDR3 DNA is TGCGCCAGCAACGGCTACCCGGGGGCCAACGTCCTGACTTTC. The full variable domain, completed using reference TRBV5-1 and TRBJ2-6, is KAGVTQTPRYLIKTRGQQVTLSCSPISGHRSVSWYQQTPGQGLQFLFEYFSETQRNKGNFPGRFSGRQFSNSRSEMNVSTLELGDSALYLCASNGYPGANVLTFGAGSRLTVL.